A selection of T cell receptor beta chains follows, all from one sample in a study of OX40 agonist ivuxolimab in advanced cancers. The table came from immunoSEQ multiplex PCR; TCRdb's copy has only in-frame clones and leaves some out. In the table there are under 95,000 clones, more than 70% of which are singletons. The sample here was CD4+ or CD8+ T cells sorted from blood, taken in a trial of the OX40 agonist ivuxolimab. The receptors shown here come from an adult with an advanced solid tumor such as melanoma, head and neck, liver or kidney cancer. Each CDR3 is given without its conserved first and last residue. D genes are given only for firm matches.

D	V	length	J	CDR3
TRBD2	TRBV27	14	TRBJ2-7	ASRPSVLAVVGEQY
NA	TRBV30	10	TRBJ1-1	AWSRVDTEAF
NA	TRBV7-9	13	TRBJ2-2	ASSLGGRAIGELF
NA	TRBV4-2	12	TRBJ2-2	ASDRAPGTGELF
NA	TRBV30	13	TRBJ1-1	AWNTPWVGKTEAF
TRBD2	TRBV5-4	16	TRBJ2-7	ASSSPGLAGDSGYEQY
NA	TRBV30	10	TRBJ1-2	AWSTTIYGYT
TRBD2	TRBV15	13	TRBJ2-7	ATSRGGSGIYEQY
TRBD1	TRBV6-6	10	TRBJ1-1	ASNTRQGEAF
NA	TRBV19	12	TRBJ2-5	ASSTDQGGETQY
TRBD1	TRBV10-3	13	TRBJ1-2	AISEIQGGVYGYT
TRBD1	TRBV7-9	13	TRBJ1-4	ASSLEGRGGEKLF
TRBD2	TRBV5-1	13	TRBJ2-2	ASKITSGDTGELF
TRBD1	TRBV6-1	13	TRBJ1-2	ASSEMGQGNYGYT
NA	TRBV5-1	12	TRBJ1-3	ASSAGNSGNTIY
NA	TRBV28	10	TRBJ1-2	ASSLQGDRNT
TRBD1	TRBV5-1	12	TRBJ2-2	ASVKGADTGELF
NA	TRBV28	12	TRBJ2-1	ASSRTGGDNEQF
TRBD1	TRBV9	14	TRBJ2-2	ASNIPGQGHTGELF
NA	TRBV7-2	11	TRBJ2-3	ASSLDFTDTQY
NA	TRBV10-1	10	TRBJ2-3	ASSEQGDTQY
NA	TRBV10-3	11	TRBJ1-1	AISAGQNTEAF
NA	TRBV7-7	11	TRBJ2-7	ASSTRTSAEQY
NA	TRBV19	11	TRBJ1-1	ASSISGDTEAF
TRBD2	TRBV6-6	14	TRBJ2-7	ASRQTLSPSGPRQY
TRBD2	TRBV6-4	16	TRBJ2-2	ASSDRVASGSNPGELF
NA	TRBV28	11	TRBJ1-5	ASSETSNQPQH
TRBD2	TRBV5-1	13	TRBJ2-3	ASSSLGTRGDTQY
TRBD1	TRBV5-1	11	TRBJ2-7	ASSMDRAYEQY
NA	TRBV2	13	TRBJ1-2	ASSEALLGVGGYT
NA	TRBV10-3	10	TRBJ2-1	AISEPSKEQF
NA	TRBV9	13	TRBJ1-5	ASSVVLYSNQPQH
NA	TRBV5-1	13	TRBJ2-7	ASSLAVGTSYEQY
TRBD2	TRBV18	13	NA	ASSPAGPRGSEQY
TRBD1	TRBV29-1	14	TRBJ2-5	SVKPIPGQGTETQY
NA	TRBV9	11	TRBJ2-5	ASSAGIQETQY
NA	TRBV7-9	11	TRBJ2-3	ASSLGHPDTQY
NA	TRBV2	9	TRBJ1-1	ASDRLHEAF
TRBD2	TRBV6-6	12	TRBJ2-7	ASRERESPYEQY
NA	TRBV30	13	TRBJ1-3	AWTPLLMGGNTIY
NA	TRBV6-1	9	TRBJ2-7	ASRIRDEQY
TRBD1	TRBV18	13	TRBJ1-3	ASSEGQNSGNTIY
NA	TRBV21-1	12	TRBJ2-5	ASSKGEGCETQY
NA	TRBV30	12	TRBJ2-1	AWSLGTLYNEQF
NA	TRBV29-1	13	TRBJ2-7	SVARLDLRGTEQY
NA	TRBV6-6	12	TRBJ2-7	ASSYADRTYEQY
NA	TRBV19	11	TRBJ2-7	ASSIAISYEQY
NA	TRBV4-2	12	TRBJ2-1	ASSFRGVGNEQF
TRBD1	TRBV7-9	14	TRBJ2-1	ASSQGTGGSYNEQF